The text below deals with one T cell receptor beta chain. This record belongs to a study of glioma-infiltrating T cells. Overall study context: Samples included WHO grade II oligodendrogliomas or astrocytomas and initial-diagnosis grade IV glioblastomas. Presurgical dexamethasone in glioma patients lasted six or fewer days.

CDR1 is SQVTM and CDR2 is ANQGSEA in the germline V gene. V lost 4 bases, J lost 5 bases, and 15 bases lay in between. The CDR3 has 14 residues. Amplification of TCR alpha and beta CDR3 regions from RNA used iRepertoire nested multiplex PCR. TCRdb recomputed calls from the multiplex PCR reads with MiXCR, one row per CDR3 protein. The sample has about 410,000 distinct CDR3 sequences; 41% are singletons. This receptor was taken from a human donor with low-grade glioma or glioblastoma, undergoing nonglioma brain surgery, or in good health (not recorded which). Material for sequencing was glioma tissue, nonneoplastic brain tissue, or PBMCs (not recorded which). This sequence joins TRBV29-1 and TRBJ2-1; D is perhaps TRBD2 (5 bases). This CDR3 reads CSVAPVVRDNEQFF. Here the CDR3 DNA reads TGCAGCGTTGCCCCCGTTGTGAGGGACAATGAGCAGTTCTTC.